This T cell receptor (beta chain) comes out of a study of CD8 T cells in Susac syndrome. This CDR3 is 13 amino acids long. Trimming cost V 6 bases and J 0 bases, with 8 bases left between them. CDR1 is SGHVS and CDR2 is FNYEAQ in the germline V gene. High-throughput TCR beta sequencing covered peripheral CD8+ and CD4+ T cells. Random hexamers were used to reverse transcribe the RNA input (about 0.5 to 1 ug). Amplification of the TCR beta CDR3 was carried out by immunoSEQ multiplex PCR, which spanned a total of 54 Vbeta and 13 Jbeta segments. Each CDR3 protein is one row after TCRdb ran MiXCR on the immunoSEQ multiplex PCR reads. The sample yields 150,000 or so distinct CDR3 sequences, around 96% seen once.

The clonotype comes from a human donor in good health. Material: CD4+ T cells from PBMCs. The gene calls are TRBV7-6 and TRBJ1-2; D gene unclear. CDR3 sequence reads: CASRSASNYGYTF. The CDR3 DNA is TGTGCCAGCAGATCGGCCTCTAACTATGGCTACACCTTC.